The 19 T cell receptor beta chains below come from one sample, sequenced in a study of tumor T cells in aggressive B-cell lymphoma. Data came from immunoSEQ multiplex PCR; TCRdb stores just in-frame clones and leaves some out. Altogether around 6,000 clones are present, roughly 90% being singletons, with the ten largest covering 2.5% to 3.5%. Sequences were obtained from tumor tissue. These receptors came from an adult with diffuse large B cell lymphoma. Some clones in this sample may be carry-over from other donors' samples.

The V call is TRBV11-2, the J call TRBJ1-1; 7 nucleotides match TRBD1. V lost 2 bases and J lost 4; bases outside the gene matches: 4. There are 14 residues in the CDR3. Per the germline V gene, CDR1 is SGHAT and CDR2 is FQNNGV. DNA of the CDR3: TGTGCCAGCAGCTTACCAGGGGGTTTCACTGAAGCTTTCTTT. Protein product: CASSLPGGFTEAFF.

The CDR3 bases are TGTGCCAGCAGCTTTGACAGGGGGCGCACCTACGAGCAGTACTTC. Protein product: CASSFDRGRTYEQYF. The chain joins TRBV5-6 to TRBJ2-7, with 10 bases identical to TRBD1. The CDR3 extends over 15 amino acids. The V and J ends lost 2 bases and 2 bases, in that order; junction bases with no gene match: 4. Germline-derived CDR1 and CDR2 are SGHDT and YYEEEE.

The chain couples TRBV27 to TRBJ1-1; 7 bases are a match to TRBD1. There are 14 residues in the CDR3. J lost 2 bases, V lost 4 bases, and 4 bases had no gene match. Germline CDR1 and CDR2: MNHEY and SMNVEV (reference sequence). The CDR3 region has the DNA TGTGCCAGCAGTTACGGGACAGCTAACACTGAAGCTTTCTTT. It translates to CASSYGTANTEAFF.

The chain recombines TRBV18 with TRBJ2-1; a possible D gene is TRBD1 (6 bases). There are 15 residues in the CDR3. V lost 2 bases, J lost 1 base, and 9 bases lay in between. Per the germline V gene, CDR1 is KGHSH and CDR2 is LQKENI. The CDR3, as DNA: TGTGCCAGCTCACCAGAAGGGGGTTCCTACAATGAGCAGTTCTTC. Translation gives CASSPEGGSYNEQFF.

The chain joins TRBV4-3 to TRBJ2-7; tentatively, D is TRBD2 (6 bases). Trimming stripped 6 bases from V and 3 bases from J, with 18 bases between. Germline CDR1 is LGHNA and CDR2 is YSLEER. CDR3 length: 15 amino acids. Here the CDR3 DNA reads TGCGCCAGCAGTCAGGCGGTTTTGGGGGGCTACGAGCAGTACTTC. Its protein is CASSQAVLGGYEQYF.

The genes are TRBV28 and TRBJ2-1; weak D call: TRBD1 (5 bases). This CDR3 has 15 residues. Trimming removed 6 bases from V and 3 bases from J, with 15 bases in between. The germline V gene encodes CDR1 MDHEN and CDR2 SYDVKM. The CDR3 loop reads CASSTRARVYNEQFF. The CDR3 nucleotides are TGTGCCAGCAGCACACGAGCCAGGGTCTACAATGAGCAGTTCTTC.

The chain uses TRBV10-3 and TRBJ2-7; 9 bases line up with TRBD1. Germline loops: CDR1 ENHRY, CDR2 SYGVKD. J gave up 1 base and V 9 bases, and 7 bases lay outside the gene matches. This CDR3 has 14 residues. The CDR3 here is CAINRDRASYEQYF. The CDR3 DNA reads TGTGCCATAAACCGGGACAGGGCATCCTACGAGCAGTACTTC.

V and J are TRBV5-6 and TRBJ2-3; a weak D match, TRBD2 (6 bases). V was trimmed by 3 bases and J by 0 bases, leaving 11 bases between them. Germline V gene lookup returns CDR1 SGHDT and CDR2 YYEEEE. The CDR3 runs 15 residues. Here the CDR3 reads CASSSFRGSTDTQYF. The DNA for the CDR3 is TGTGCCAGCAGCTCGTTTCGGGGGAGCACAGATACGCAGTATTTT.

V and J are TRBV6-5 and TRBJ1-1, with a weak D call TRBD1 (6 bases). This CDR3 has 14 residues. CDR1 MNHEY and CDR2 SVGAGI come from the germline V gene. With 0 bases removed from V and 3 bases from J, the gap between germline ends came to 8 bases. The CDR3 DNA sequence: TGTGCCAGCAGTTACTCGGCAGGGGACACTGAAGCTTTCTTT. It codes for CASSYSAGDTEAFF.

The V call is TRBV12-5, the J call TRBJ1-1; 7 nucleotides line up with TRBD1. The ends lost 6 bases at V and 4 bases at J; junction bases unmatched: 11. The length of the CDR3 is 15 residues. In germline, CDR1 is LGHNT, CDR2 FRNRAP. This chain's CDR3 is CASGDRNRGGTEAFF. The CDR3 nucleotides are TGTGCTAGTGGCGACCGAAACAGGGGCGGCACTGAAGCTTTCTTT.

This chain links TRBV5-1 with TRBJ2-1; 11 positions agree with TRBD2. V lost 2 bases and J lost 4; bases outside the gene matches: 14. The length of the CDR3 is 19 residues. Germline assignment: CDR1 SGHRS and CDR2 YFSETQ. CDR3 bases: TGCGCCAGCAGCTTAGACCCGTTCACTAGCGGGAGCATGTACAATGAGCAGTTCTTC. This encodes CASSLDPFTSGSMYNEQFF.

The rearrangement links TRBV6-5 to TRBJ2-1; TRBD1 might be the D (6 bases). This CDR3 is 13 amino acids long. From germline, CDR1 is MNHEY and CDR2 SVGAGI. The germline V and J ends were trimmed by 8 bases and 7 bases, with 15 bases remaining between them. CDR3 in DNA: TGTGCCAGCGGGACAAGGGGCGGGAATGAGCAGTTCTTC. The encoded protein is CASGTRGGNEQFF.

The chain uses TRBV27 and TRBJ1-4; 7 bases are a match to TRBD1. This CDR3 region has 14 residues. CDR1 MNHEY and CDR2 SMNVEV come from the germline V gene (reference sequence). With 8 bases clipped from V and 3 bases from J, the junction kept 6 bases outside the gene matches. CDR3 nucleotides: TGTGCCAGCGCATATGGACAGGCTAATGAAAAACTGTTTTTT. It translates to CASAYGQANEKLFF.

CDR3 in DNA: TGTGCCAGCAGTGAAGAGGGGGCCCGCTATGGCTACACCTTC. The encoded protein is CASSEEGARYGYTF. The chain joins TRBV2 to TRBJ1-2, with TRBD1 matching over 7 bases. The CDR3 runs to 14 residues. V trimming: 1 base; J trimming: 4 bases; junction bases outside the gene matches: 3. Germline assignment: CDR1 SNHLY and CDR2 FYNNEI.

This clone was counted once. V gene TRBV18 combines with J gene TRBJ2-1; TRBD2 matches 14 bases. CDR1 is KGHSH, CDR2 LQKENI, per germline. The junction had 5 bases not matched to a gene; V was cut back by 4 bases and J by 9 bases. The CDR3 consists of 15 residues. In DNA form, the CDR3 reads TGTGCCAGCTCACTGGGGACTAGCGGGAGTCGTGAGCAGTTCTTC. Protein product: CASSLGTSGSREQFF.

The rearrangement joins TRBV19 to TRBJ2-1; 13 nucleotides match TRBD2. The CDR3 extends over 19 amino acids. Losses at the gene ends were 0 bases for V and 2 bases for J; bases not matched to a gene: 7. Germline CDR1 and CDR2: LNHDA and SQIVND (reference sequence). CDR3 in DNA: TGTGCCAGTAGTATAGAAACTATCGGACTAGCGGGAGCCTACAATGAGCAGTTCTTC. Its translation is CASSIETIGLAGAYNEQFF.

This rearrangement joins TRBV6-1 to TRBJ2-7; 7 nucleotides match TRBD1. Unmatched junction bases numbered 6, after V lost 2 bases and J lost 5 bases. CDR1 is MNHNS and CDR2 is SASEGT in the germline V gene. This CDR3 comprises 14 residues. The CDR3 DNA sequence: TGTGCCAGCAGTGAATCGCCAGGGGGTAACGAGCAGTACTTC. Protein sequence: CASSESPGGNEQYF.

CDR3 nucleotides: TGTGCCAGCAGCTTATCGACAGGGTCCGGGGCCAACGTCCTGACTTTC. Translation: CASSLSTGSGANVLTF. V usage is TRBV7-9 and J usage is TRBJ2-6, with 7 bases that match TRBD1. Germline V lookup: CDR1 SEHNR, CDR2 FQNEAQ (reference sequence). The V gene end was trimmed by 2 bases and the J gene end by 4 bases; junction bases not matched to a gene: 5. The CDR3 sequence is 16 residues long.

The rearrangement uses TRBV5-1 and TRBJ2-5; D may be TRBD1 (5 bases). This CDR3 is 14 amino acids long. CDR1 is SGHRS and CDR2 is YFSETQ in the germline V gene. Between the trimmed V and J ends, which lost 2 bases and 2 bases, there was a span of 10 bases. The DNA of the CDR3 is TGCGCCAGCAGCTTTTGGGGCCTGCAAGAGACCCAGTACTTC. It specifies CASSFWGLQETQYF.